Sequencing of this T cell receptor (beta chain) was carried out in a study of control samples from healthy donors and cancer patients. The repertoire was sequenced with immunoSEQ multiplex PCR; TCRdb's copy has only in-frame clones and lacks some. The profile shows approximately 150,000 clones, roughly 90% of them singletons. The CDR3 spans 12 residues. Germline V gene data show CDR1 as MNHEY and CDR2 as SMNVEV (reference sequence). Between the trimmed V and J ends, which lost 7 bases and 2 bases, there was a span of 6 bases. V and J are TRBV27 and TRBJ2-1; no firm D call. The sequenced material came from blood. The clonotype comes from a woman aged 30 to 39 in good health. CDR3 amino acids: CASKTTYNEQFF. The DNA for the CDR3 is TGTGCCAGCAAGACCACCTACAATGAGCAGTTCTTC.